The 16 T cell receptor beta chains listed next were all sequenced from one sample in a study of blood T cell repertoires in COVID-19. The assay was immunoSEQ multiplex PCR, and TCRdb's table has in-frame clones only and misses some. The sample includes over 400,000 clones, around 90% of them seen just once. The sequenced sample consisted of peripheral blood. The receptor source for this set is a woman between 45 and 60 years old with COVID-19, enrolled during active disease.

The chain carries TRBV6-5 and TRBJ1-5, with D possibly TRBD1 on 6 matching bases. Trimming pared 7 bases from V and 2 bases from J, leaving 9 bases between. Germline CDR1 is MNHEY and CDR2 is SVGAGI. The CDR3 is 13 residues long. The CDR3 nucleotides read TGTGCCAGCATGCGGGGGCGCAATCAGCCCCAGCATTTT. As protein: CASMRGRNQPQHF.

The chain links TRBV5-1 to TRBJ2-7; D possibly corresponds to TRBD2 (5 bases). Trimming took off 0 bases at V and 7 bases at J, with 8 bases between the two ends. From germline, CDR1 is SGHRS and CDR2 YFSETQ. This CDR3 has 12 residues. The CDR3 loop is CASSLGTQEQYF. In DNA form, the CDR3 reads TGCGCCAGCAGCTTGGGGACTCAGGAGCAGTACTTC.

In its sample, this clone was seen a few times. The rearrangement links TRBV7-6 to TRBJ2-7, with 10 nucleotides matching TRBD1. V was pared by 4 bases and J by 2 bases, with 5 bases of the junction left unmatched. This CDR3 is 15 amino acids long. Germline V lookup: CDR1 SGHVS, CDR2 FNYEAQ. CDR3 protein: CASSSGQGGTYEQYF. The CDR3, as DNA: TGTGCCAGCAGCTCCGGACAGGGGGGCACCTACGAGCAGTACTTC.

The count of this clone is one. V gene TRBV6-4 combines with J gene TRBJ2-1, with 7 positions matching TRBD1. CDR1 is MRHNA and CDR2 is SNTAGT in the germline V gene. Trimming at V came to 4 bases and at J to 10 bases, leaving 7 bases not matched to a gene. The CDR3 is made up of 13 amino acids. The CDR3: CASSVETGMEQFF. The CDR3 DNA is TGTGCCAGCAGTGTTGAGACAGGGATGGAGCAGTTCTTC.

A remark on this clone: One end of the junction varies from germline; a read error may be responsible. V is TRBV30 and J is TRBJ2-7; D perhaps matches TRBD1 (6 bases). The CDR3 loop spans 13 amino acids. Per the germline V gene, CDR1 is GTSNPN and CDR2 is SVGIG (reference sequence). CDR3 in amino acids: CAWGVVGAHEQYF. CDR3 coding DNA: TGTGCCTGGGGTGTTGTGGGGGCCCACGAGCAGTACTTC.

The V call is TRBV30, the J call TRBJ2-2; 8 bases agree with TRBD2. This CDR3 has 13 residues. V lost 4 bases to trimming and J lost 5 bases; unmatched junction nucleotides: 3. Germline values: CDR1 GTSNPN, CDR2 SVGIG (reference sequence). The CDR3 reads CAWKRGTTGELFF. The CDR3 coding sequence is TGTGCCTGGAAGCGGGGGACTACCGGGGAGCTGTTTTTT.

The V call is TRBV18, the J call TRBJ1-3, with D unresolved. V was cut by 2 bases and J by 2 bases, with 4 bases left in between. Germline values: CDR1 KGHSH, CDR2 LQKENI. The CDR3 sequence is 13 residues long. CDR3 sequence reads: CASSPETGNTIYF. The CDR3 DNA sequence: TGTGCCAGCTCACCAGAGACTGGAAACACCATATATTTT.

This chain links TRBV18 with TRBJ1-4; maybe TRBD1 (6 bases). Germline CDR1 is KGHSH and CDR2 is LQKENI. This CDR3 contains 12 residues. The V and J ends lost 0 bases and 12 bases respectively, with 8 bases between them. The CDR3 sequence: CASSPPKGELFF. The CDR3 nucleotides are TGTGCCAGCTCACCACCGAAGGGGGAACTGTTTTTT.

This clone was seen a few times. This chain connects TRBV5-4 to TRBJ1-3, with a weak D call TRBD1 (5 bases). The CDR3 spans 16 residues. Germline values: CDR1 SGHNT, CDR2 YYREEE (reference sequence). Trimming stripped 4 bases from V and 2 bases from J, with 16 bases between. The CDR3 is CASSPGDLRAGNTIYF. CDR3 DNA: TGTGCCAGCAGCCCGGGGGACCTTCGGGCTGGAAACACCATATATTTT.

V and J are TRBV19 and TRBJ1-2, with D possibly being TRBD1 (6 bases). V was trimmed by 5 bases and J by 4 bases, leaving 14 bases between them. This CDR3 has 14 residues. The germline V gene encodes CDR1 LNHDA and CDR2 SQIVND (reference sequence). The CDR3 region has the DNA TGTGCCAGTAGTCCGGACAGTCGATTCTATGGCTACACCTTC. It is translated as CASSPDSRFYGYTF.

This chain joins TRBV19 and TRBJ2-1, with 7 bases aligning to TRBD1. Germline V gives CDR1 LNHDA, CDR2 SQIVND (reference sequence). V gave up 7 bases and J gave up 9 bases; unmatched junction bases: 9. The CDR3 consists of 13 residues. DNA for the CDR3: TGTGCCAGTATTAGACAGGGCCCGGGTGAGCAGTTCTTC. Protein product: CASIRQGPGEQFF.

The V and J genes are TRBV19 and TRBJ1-2, with 7 nucleotides matching TRBD1. The CDR3 runs 14 residues. V dropped 4 bases and J dropped 4; count of bases not matched to a gene: 6. CDR1 and CDR2 from the germline V gene are LNHDA and SQIVND (reference sequence). In DNA form, the CDR3 reads TGTGCCAGTAGTACCTCCCGACAGGGCTATGGCTACACCTTC. It codes for CASSTSRQGYGYTF.

The chain has TRBV19 and TRBJ1-1; D is possibly TRBD1 (5 bases). The CDR3 is made up of 15 amino acids. Germline CDR1 is LNHDA and CDR2 is SQIVND (reference sequence). V was shortened by 4 bases and J by 5 bases, with 17 bases between the two germline ends. CDR3 residues: CASSSRQPVSTEAFF. CDR3 in DNA: TGTGCCAGTAGTAGCAGACAGCCGGTTTCGACTGAAGCTTTCTTT.

The CDR3 DNA is TGTGCCAGCTCACCACACCAGGGGATCAACGAGCAGTACTTC. This sequence encodes CASSPHQGINEQYF. The rearrangement joins TRBV18 to TRBJ2-7; possibly TRBD1 for D (6 bases). This CDR3 is built from 14 residues. Germline CDR1 and CDR2: KGHSH and LQKENI. Trimming removed 1 base at V and 5 bases at J, with 12 bases between.

This chain joins TRBV6-6 and TRBJ2-2; D gene uncertain. The V end was cut by 4 bases, the J end by 0 bases, with 9 bases between. This CDR3 has 15 amino acids. Germline V CDR1 and CDR2: MNHNY, SVGAGI (reference sequence). The CDR3 sequence is CASSFGSTNTGELFF. CDR3 nucleotide sequence: TGTGCCAGCAGTTTCGGTAGCACGAACACCGGGGAGCTGTTTTTT.

The CDR3 sequence is CATSDDRVGYTF. CDR3 DNA sequence: TGTGCCACCAGTGACGACAGGGTTGGCTACACCTTC. The chain combines TRBV24-1 with TRBJ1-2, with 7 bases matching TRBD1. This CDR3 has 12 amino acids. The ends lost 4 bases at V and 7 bases at J; junction bases unmatched: 2. Per germline, CDR1 KGHDR and CDR2 SFDVKD.